One and the same sample provided the 26 T cell receptor beta chains below, sequenced in a study of blood T cell repertoires in COVID-19. The protocol was immunoSEQ multiplex PCR, while the TCRdb copy is restricted to in-frame clones and leaves out a portion. The profile shows hundreds of thousands of clones, 90% of them singletons. The sample comprised peripheral blood. Receptors were obtained from a woman between 40 and 55 years old with COVID-19, enrolled during active disease.

CDR3 loop: CASSVRGANSDTQYF. For the CDR3, the DNA is TGTGCCAGCAGCGTAAGGGGCGCGAATTCTGATACGCAGTATTTT. The gene calls are TRBV9 and TRBJ2-3; a possible D gene is TRBD1 (5 bases). The germline CDR1 and CDR2 sequences are SGDLS and YYNGEE. CDR3 size: 15 residues. V lost 1 base and J 6 bases, leaving 15 bases between the germline ends.

The count of this clone is one. This chain links TRBV28 with TRBJ1-4; the D is unclear. V gave up 8 bases and J gave up 1 base, with 8 bases separating them. This CDR3 spans 13 amino acids. In germline, CDR1 is MDHEN, CDR2 SYDVKM. CDR3 sequence (DNA): TGTGCCAGCCAACATGGAACTAATGAAAAACTGTTTTTT. Its protein product is CASQHGTNEKLFF.

The chain recombines TRBV27 with TRBJ1-6; maybe TRBD1 (5 bases). Germline V gene sequence: CDR1 MNHEY, CDR2 SMNVEV (reference sequence). The ends were cut back, 2 bases at V and 16 bases at J, with 27 bases in the middle. This CDR3 contains 17 residues. The CDR3 sequence: CASSLKPGNRPPPALHF. CDR3 sequence (DNA): TGTGCCAGCAGTTTAAAGCCAGGGAACAGACCTCCCCCGGCGCTCCACTTT.

The chain carries TRBV4-3 and TRBJ1-2; D remains unclear. This CDR3 has 14 amino acids. Trimming cost V 0 bases and J 4 bases, with 9 bases left between them. Germline CDR1 reads LGHNA; CDR2 reads YSLEER. In DNA form, the CDR3 reads TGCGCCAGCAGCCAAGATAGAAGCGCCTATGGCTACACCTTC. It yields the protein CASSQDRSAYGYTF.

This clone was picked up a small number of times. The chain uses TRBV20-1 and TRBJ2-7; 7 positions match TRBD1. This CDR3 spans 14 amino acids. Germline loops: CDR1 DFQATT, CDR2 SNEGSKA (reference sequence). V trimming: 3 bases; J trimming: 3 bases; junction bases outside the gene matches: 8. The CDR3 region has the DNA TGCAGTGCTAGTCCCGGGACAGTAATCTACGAGCAGTACTTC. Its protein is CSASPGTVIYEQYF.

This clone was detected only once. Relative to the germline gene, one junction end is altered; a read error may explain this. The chain links TRBV6-5 to TRBJ1-2; TRBD1 might be the D (6 bases). This CDR3 region has 12 residues. Germline CDR1 MNHEY, CDR2 SVGAGI. The CDR3 DNA sequence: TGTGCCAGCAGCCCCAGGGGCGGGGGCCGGGCCTTC. It yields the protein CASSPRGGGRAF.

This rearrangement joins TRBV30 to TRBJ1-1; perhaps TRBD1 as D (6 bases). Germline CDR1 reads GTSNPN; CDR2 reads SVGIG (reference sequence). This CDR3 is 12 amino acids long. Trimming left V 2 bases short and J 8 bases short, with 12 bases between. CDR3 coding DNA: TGTGCCTGGAGTACAGGGACACCCGAAGCTTTCTTT. The encoded protein is CAWSTGTPEAFF.

This chain's CDR3 is CASTSAGPRYF. Written as DNA, the CDR3 is TGTGCCAGCACCTCGGCAGGGCCGAGGTACTTC. The rearrangement uses TRBV12-3 or TRBV12-4 and TRBJ2-4, with D possibly being TRBD1 (5 bases). V lost 7 bases and J lost 15, with 16 bases in between. The CDR3 spans 11 residues.

This rearrangement joins TRBV27 to TRBJ2-7; a weak D match, TRBD2 (6 bases). The CDR3 length is 13 residues. Deletions cut 8 bases from V and 0 bases from J, with 11 bases between. CDR1 and CDR2 from the germline V gene are MNHEY and SMNVEV (reference sequence). CDR3 amino acids: CASSRGSSYEQYF. The DNA of the CDR3 is TGTGCCAGCTCCCGGGGGAGCTCCTACGAGCAGTACTTC.

The chain recombines TRBV9 with TRBJ2-7, with 13 bases identical to TRBD2. The CDR3 extends over 16 amino acids. Germline V gene data show CDR1 as SGDLS and CDR2 as YYNGEE. The V and J ends lost 3 bases and 3 bases, in that order; junction bases with no gene match: 6. The CDR3, as DNA: TGTGCCAGCAGCGCGGGACTAGCGGGACTCTACTACGAGCAGTACTTC. This sequence encodes CASSAGLAGLYYEQYF.

The sample holds many counts of this clone. The rearrangement uses TRBV28 and TRBJ2-1, with D maybe TRBD1 (5 bases). The CDR3 extends over 14 amino acids. V lost 4 bases and J 8 bases, leaving 15 bases between the germline ends. The V gene's germline CDR1 is MDHEN and CDR2 SYDVKM. The DNA for the CDR3 is TGTGCCAGCAGTTCCCCGACAAGGGGCGATGAGCAGTTCTTC. This gives the protein CASSSPTRGDEQFF. The whole variable domain, remainder taken from reference TRBV28 and TRBJ2-1, is DVKVTQSSRYLVKRTGEKVFLECVQDMDHENMFWYRQDPGLGLRLIYFSYDVKMKEKGDIPEGYSVSREKKERFSLILESASTNQTSMYLCASSSPTRGDEQFFGPGTRLTVL.

This chain links TRBV27 with TRBJ2-1; 7 bases agree with TRBD2. The CDR3 runs 18 residues. The germline V gene encodes CDR1 MNHEY and CDR2 SMNVEV (reference sequence). V lost 5 bases and J lost 2; bases outside the gene matches: 15. The CDR3 region is CASSPLLADSYAYNEQFF. CDR3 sequence (DNA): TGTGCCAGCAGTCCTCTGCTAGCGGATTCGTATGCCTACAATGAGCAGTTCTTC.

The chain uses TRBV28 and TRBJ1-2; D perhaps matches TRBD1 (5 bases). Trimming stripped 4 bases from V and 1 base from J, with 7 bases between. This CDR3 region has 13 residues. CDR1 and CDR2 (germline): MDHEN, SYDVKM. The CDR3, as DNA: TGTGCCAGCAGTTCGACAGTTAACTATGGCTACACCTTC. Protein product: CASSSTVNYGYTF.

The rearrangement links TRBV24-1 to TRBJ1-6; D may be TRBD1 (5 bases). Germline V gene sequence: CDR1 KGHDR, CDR2 SFDVKD. This CDR3 spans 17 amino acids. V was pared by 4 bases and J by 0 bases, with 12 bases between. CDR3 amino acids: CATSDGGGSSYNSPLHF. The CDR3 nucleotides read TGTGCCACCAGTGACGGGGGTGGAAGCTCCTATAATTCACCCCTCCACTTT.

The chain couples TRBV5-1 to TRBJ2-7; 7 nucleotides line up with TRBD1. Germline lookup yields CDR1 SGHRS and CDR2 YFSETQ. The CDR3 covers 14 residues. Trimming cost V 3 bases and J 7 bases; bases outside gene matches: 10. The chain's CDR3 is CASSSGQDAGEQYF. Here the CDR3 DNA reads TGCGCCAGCAGCTCAGGACAGGACGCGGGTGAGCAGTACTTC.

This sequence joins TRBV28 and TRBJ1-5; D unclear. The CDR3 consists of 12 residues. CDR1 and CDR2 (germline): MDHEN, SYDVKM. V lost 6 bases and J lost 7, with 10 bases in between. Here the CDR3 DNA reads TGTGCCAGCAGGCCGGGGATCCAGCCCCAGCATTTT. Amino acids: CASRPGIQPQHF.

The sample holds a few counts of this clone. The chain carries TRBV24-1 and TRBJ1-5; D gene ambiguous. This CDR3 contains 13 residues. Trimming removed 5 bases from V and 2 bases from J, with 6 bases in between. Germline CDR1 KGHDR, CDR2 SFDVKD. CDR3 amino acids: CATSAPGNQPQHF. In DNA form, the CDR3 reads TGTGCCACCAGTGCCCCTGGCAATCAGCCCCAGCATTTT.

CDR3 DNA sequence: TGTGCCTGGAGTACGGGGAGGGGAGGCCGTAGCACCGGGGAGCTGTTTTTT. Translation gives CAWSTGRGGRSTGELFF. The rearrangement uses TRBV30 and TRBJ2-2, with 7 bases identical to TRBD2. The CDR3 sequence is 17 residues long. Trimming cost V 2 bases and J 4 bases; bases outside gene matches: 13. Germline V lookup: CDR1 GTSNPN, CDR2 SVGIG (reference sequence). The full variable domain, rest sourced from reference TRBV30 and TRBJ2-2, is SQTIHQWPATLVQPVGSPLSLECTVEGTSNPNLYWYRQAAGRGLQLLFYSVGIGQISSEVPQNLSASRPQDRQFILSSKKLLLSDSGFYLCAWSTGRGGRSTGELFFGEGSRLTVL.

This clone was observed once. V is TRBV3-1 (or the pseudogene TRBV3-2) and J is TRBJ1-4, with 9 bases that match TRBD1. Germline CDR1 and CDR2: LGHDT and YNNKEL (reference sequence). J was trimmed by 7 bases and V by 4 bases; bases with no gene match: 7. The CDR3 is made up of 15 amino acids. CDR3 sequence: CASSRDGTGIEKLFF. For the CDR3, the DNA is TGTGCCAGCAGCCGCGACGGGACAGGGATTGAAAAACTGTTTTTT.

The chain has TRBV4-3 and TRBJ2-1; 13 bases line up with TRBD2. Trimming at V came to 3 bases and at J to 7 bases, leaving 6 bases not matched to a gene. This CDR3 spans 16 amino acids. Per the germline V gene, CDR1 is LGHNA and CDR2 is YSLEER. The CDR3 loop is CASSQGTSGGANEQFF. For the CDR3, the DNA is TGCGCCAGCAGCCAGGGTACTAGCGGGGGGGCTAATGAGCAGTTCTTC.

The chain combines TRBV5-5 with TRBJ2-7; TRBD2 is a possible D gene (5 bases). The germline CDR1 and CDR2 sequences are SGHKS and YYEKEE (reference sequence). The CDR3 loop spans 13 amino acids. V lost 2 bases and J lost 7, with 13 bases in between. CDR3 in DNA: TGTGCCAGCAGCTTCAATGGGGAGCGGGAGCAGTACTTC. This encodes CASSFNGEREQYF.

This chain links TRBV19 with TRBJ2-7; weak D call: TRBD2 (5 bases). Germline V lookup: CDR1 LNHDA, CDR2 SQIVND (reference sequence). This CDR3 is 13 amino acids long. V was shortened by 1 base and J by 3 bases, with 7 bases between the two germline ends. The CDR3 reads CASSIAAGYEQYF. The CDR3 DNA sequence: TGTGCCAGTAGTATAGCGGCGGGCTACGAGCAGTACTTC.

The V call is TRBV6-4, the J call TRBJ2-1, with D perhaps matching TRBD2 (5 bases). V lost 2 bases, J lost 1 base, and 9 bases lay in between. Germline V lookup: CDR1 MRHNA, CDR2 SNTAGT. The CDR3 totals 15 residues. The CDR3 region is CASSDTGLSYNEQFF. The CDR3, as DNA: TGTGCCAGCAGTGACACGGGATTGTCCTACAATGAGCAGTTCTTC.

V and J are TRBV4-3 and TRBJ1-2; D perhaps matches TRBD1 (5 bases). This CDR3 comprises 15 residues. Trimming took 0 bases from V and 2 from J, leaving 10 bases between them. The germline V gene has CDR1 LGHNA and CDR2 YSLEER. CDR3 residues: CASSQEGVSNYGYTF. Here the CDR3 DNA reads TGCGCCAGCAGCCAAGAAGGGGTCTCGAACTATGGCTACACCTTC.

The J gene is TRBJ2-5, the V gene TRBV29-1; perhaps TRBD1 as D (5 bases). Between the trimmed V and J ends, which lost 6 bases and 7 bases, there was a span of 12 bases. The length of the CDR3 is 11 residues. Germline values: CDR1 SQVTM, CDR2 ANQGSEA. Written as DNA, the CDR3 is TGCAGCGTAGTGGGGCCGGGGACCCAGTACTTC. Translation: CSVVGPGTQYF.

The chain uses TRBV9 and TRBJ1-2; tentatively, D is TRBD1 (6 bases). There are 14 residues in the CDR3. Germline V gene sequence: CDR1 SGDLS, CDR2 YYNGEE. V was trimmed by 5 bases and J by 8 bases, leaving 19 bases between them. The CDR3 DNA is TGTGCCAGCAGTGTATTGGGGGCTAGGTACGGCTACACCTTC. This translates into CASSVLGARYGYTF.